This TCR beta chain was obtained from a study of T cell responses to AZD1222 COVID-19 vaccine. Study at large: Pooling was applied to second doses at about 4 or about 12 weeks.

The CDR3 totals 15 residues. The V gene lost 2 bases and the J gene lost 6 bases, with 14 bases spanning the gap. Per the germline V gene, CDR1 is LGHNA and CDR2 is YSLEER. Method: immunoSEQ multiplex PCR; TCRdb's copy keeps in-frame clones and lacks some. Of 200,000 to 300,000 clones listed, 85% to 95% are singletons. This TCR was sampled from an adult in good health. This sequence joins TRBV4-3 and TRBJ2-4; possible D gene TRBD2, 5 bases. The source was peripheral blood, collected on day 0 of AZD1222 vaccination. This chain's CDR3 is CASSQTDSEVNIQYF. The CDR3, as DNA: TGCGCCAGCAGCCAAACGGACTCCGAGGTAAACATTCAGTACTTC.